This paragraph reports one TCR beta chain. Generated by immunoSEQ multiplex PCR, the TCRdb table keeps only in-frame clones and is missing some. The table records 200,000 to 250,000 clones, about nine tenths of them present only once. This record comes from a study of blood T cell repertoires in COVID-19. Trimming removed 7 bases from V and 7 bases from J; junction bases left unmatched: 7. This CDR3 is built from 13 residues. Germline values: CDR1 SQVTM, CDR2 ANQGSEA. The receptor's source is a man between 60 and 70 years old who had recovered from COVID-19. Material for sequencing was peripheral blood. The rearrangement uses TRBV29-1 and TRBJ1-2, with 12 bases fitting TRBD1. CDR3 DNA sequence: TGCAGCGCCGAGGGGACAGGGGGCGGTGGCTACACCTTC. It specifies CSAEGTGGGGYTF.